The present T cell receptor beta chain was sequenced within a study of neurological immune-mediated disorders. Study-wide findings and caveats: Subjects shared no identical expanded-clone CDR3 amino acid sequences, suggesting private TCR-beta repertoires in all groups. Patients with HTLV-1-associated myelopathy showed the most TCR clonal expansion. Those with multiple sclerosis showed the least, falling below healthy controls.

Germline-derived CDR1 and CDR2 are KGHSH and LQKENI. V was clipped by 2 bases and J by 5 bases, with 7 bases between them. This CDR3 is built from 13 residues. Time point defined: longitudinal time-point 3. The unsorted libraries were generated from a total of 2 million PBMCs, which had been stored in RNAlater at -80 C. This clonotype was counted only a few times. Its specificity is not known. As for the cDNA, it was generated by 5'RACE with 10-nucleotide random UMIs. From the 5' RACE reads, TCRdb called clonotypes with MiXCR, one entry per CDR3 protein. In the table there are some 55,000 distinct CDR3 sequences, roughly 8.8% of which are singletons.

The sequenced material came from PBMCs. The V and J genes are TRBV18 and TRBJ1-5; D unclear. This receptor was taken from a woman in her thirties or forties in good health. CDR3 protein: CASSPAVDQPQHF. The CDR3 DNA follows: TGTGCCAGCTCACCAGCGGTGGATCAGCCCCAGCATTTT.